The T cell receptor (beta chain) under discussion was sequenced for a study of regulatory T cells in long-lasting Graves disease. The overall study: Newly diagnosed Graves' patients took antithyroid drugs under 3 months.

Germline V gene data show CDR1 as MDHEN and CDR2 as SYDVKM. V was trimmed by 4 bases and J by 1 base, leaving 5 bases between them. The CDR3 sequence is 13 residues long. This clonotype was found many times. Its specificity is unknown. Building of the TCR beta libraries involved iRepertoire HTBI primers and Arm-PCR of CDR3 regions. Using its own MiXCR run on the multiplex PCR reads, TCRdb lists one record per CDR3 protein. The table lists some 400,000 distinct CDR3 sequences, 14% to 15% of them singletons, with over 15% in the top ten. Whole-study findings and limits: Whereas new patients shared about a thousand public clonotypes, persistent patients shared more, at approximately 2,700. Persistent cases of Graves' showed reduced TCR diversity relative to newly diagnosed patients.

Time point defined: newly diagnosed GD, antithyroid drugs for less than 3 months. TCR sequences were obtained from RNA taken from PBMCs. In addition, the sample was reused for a study of T cells in Graves' hyperthyroidism and ophthalmopathy. Turning to that study: With the HTBI primer set, the TCR CDR3 went through a first round of RT-PCR.

V gene TRBV28 combines with J gene TRBJ1-5; no firm D call. The material was peripheral blood mononuclear cells (PBMCs), obtained at new diagnosis, from a patient treated with antithyroid drugs. This clonotype originated in a woman under 40 with Graves disease. The CDR3 bases are TGTGCCAGCAGTTCAGCGAGCAATCAGCCCCAGCATTTT. Translation: CASSSASNQPQHF.